Listed below are T cell receptor beta chains from one sample, sequenced in a study of T cells in localized non-small cell lung cancer. Sequencing was performed with immunoSEQ multiplex PCR; in TCRdb, only in-frame clones are kept and a portion is missing. The sample comprises some 11,000 clones, approximately 91% of which are singletons, and roughly 13% rests with the top ten. The sequenced sample was peripheral blood, obtained before any cancer treatment. The receptors stem from a male donor at least 60 years old with stage III lung adenocarcinoma. CDR3s include the opening cysteine and the closing phenylalanine or tryptophan. Fields, in order: D gene, V gene, J gene, clone size, CDR3 DNA, CDR3 protein. A D gene is named only where the DNA matches it firmly. Size values are once, few and many counts, or a class for expanded clones, and some rows have none.

D: NA; V: TRBV29-1; J: TRBJ2-7; size: NA; DNA: TGCAGCGTAGTAGCGGACCCCTACGAGCAGTACTTC; CDR3: CSVVADPYEQYF
D: NA; V: TRBV15; J: TRBJ2-1; size: NA; DNA: TGTGCCACCAGCAGGAGGACAGATCTCGGCAATGAGCAGTTCTTC; CDR3: CATSRRTDLGNEQFF
D: NA; V: TRBV30; J: TRBJ1-2; size: once; DNA: TGTGCCTGGAGCGCCTTACGAGGCGACAGGGGCTACACCTTC; CDR3: CAWSALRGDRGYTF
D: NA; V: TRBV28; J: TRBJ1-5; size: NA; DNA: TGTGCCAGCAGTGCCTCGACAGCTGATAGCAATCAGCCCCAGCATTTT; CDR3: CASSASTADSNQPQHF
D: NA; V: TRBV7-9; J: TRBJ2-7; size: few; DNA: TGTGCCAGCAGCTTAGCCTGGGGGAGCTCCTACGAGCAGTACTTC; CDR3: CASSLAWGSSYEQYF
D: TRBD2; V: TRBV7-2; J: TRBJ2-2; size: NA; DNA: TGTGCCAGCAGCCCGTTGGGGCGGGAGGTTACCGGGGAGCTGTTTTTT; CDR3: CASSPLGREVTGELFF
D: TRBD1; V: TRBV30; J: TRBJ2-2; size: NA; DNA: TGTGCCTGGAGCCGACGACAGGGGGCGAACACCGGGGAGCTGTTTTTT; CDR3: CAWSRRQGANTGELFF
D: NA; V: TRBV5-4; J: TRBJ2-1; size: NA; DNA: TGTGCCAGCAGCAAAGAGGGGCCTCACAATGAGCAGTTCTTC; CDR3: CASSKEGPHNEQFF
D: TRBD1; V: TRBV18; J: TRBJ2-7; size: NA; DNA: TGTGCCAGCTCACCACTCAAGACAGGGCACGAGCAGTACTTC; CDR3: CASSPLKTGHEQYF
D: NA; V: TRBV9; J: TRBJ1-1; size: NA; DNA: TGTGCCAGCAGCCCCCAATCCGAAGCTTTCTTT; CDR3: CASSPQSEAFF
D: NA; V: TRBV7-9; J: TRBJ1-2; size: few; DNA: TGTGCCAGCAGCTTAGGAGCGGGCTATGGCTACACCTTC; CDR3: CASSLGAGYGYTF
D: NA; V: TRBV5-4; J: TRBJ2-4; size: NA; DNA: TGTGCCAGCAGCCCCCAGCTGGGGTTAACTAGCGCCAAAAACATTCAGTACTTC; CDR3: CASSPQLGLTSAKNIQYF
D: TRBD2; V: TRBV7-8; J: TRBJ2-1; size: NA; DNA: TGTGCCAGCAGCTTACAGACTAGCCTCGTTTACAATGAGCAGTTCTTC; CDR3: CASSLQTSLVYNEQFF
D: TRBD2; V: TRBV11-2; J: TRBJ2-7; size: NA; DNA: TGTGCCAGCATGTTGTCGGCGGGAGTGAGTAGCGAGCAGTACTTC; CDR3: CASMLSAGVSSEQYF
D: NA; V: TRBV18; J: TRBJ2-1; size: NA; DNA: TGTGCCAGCTCACCAAGGGACGAGCAGTTCTTC; CDR3: CASSPRDEQFF
D: TRBD2; V: TRBV5-4; J: TRBJ2-5; size: NA; DNA: TGTGCCAGCAGCTTGCTTACTAGCGGGAGATCAGAGACCCAGTACTTC; CDR3: CASSLLTSGRSETQYF
D: TRBD2; V: TRBV5-1; J: TRBJ2-1; size: NA; DNA: TGCGCCAGCAGCTCGGGGGAGGGAACAAATGAGCAGTTCTTC; CDR3: CASSSGEGTNEQFF
D: NA; V: TRBV11-2; J: TRBJ1-3; size: NA; DNA: TGTGCCAGCAGCGCTAGGACTCCGAGCTCTGGAAACACCATATATTTT; CDR3: CASSARTPSSGNTIYF
D: NA; V: TRBV5-1; J: TRBJ2-7; size: NA; DNA: TGCGCCAGCTGCTTGGCTGGCCCGGGGGCGGGGGAGCAGTACTTC; CDR3: CASCLAGPGAGEQYF
D: NA; V: TRBV19; J: TRBJ2-2; size: NA; DNA: TGTGCCAGCAACAGGGTGAACACCGGGGAGCTGTTTTTT; CDR3: CASNRVNTGELFF
D: TRBD2; V: TRBV30; J: TRBJ2-7; size: NA; DNA: TGTGCCTGGAGTGTTGTAGCGGGAGTTCCCGAGCAGTACTTC; CDR3: CAWSVVAGVPEQYF
D: NA; V: TRBV19; J: TRBJ2-5; size: NA; DNA: TGTGCCAGTAGTCTACCCGGGGCCTGGGAGACCCAGTACTTC; CDR3: CASSLPGAWETQYF
D: NA; V: TRBV5-6; J: TRBJ2-5; size: NA; DNA: TGTGCCAGCAGCTTGAGATCAGGCCGGGAGACCCAGTACTTC; CDR3: CASSLRSGRETQYF
D: TRBD1; V: TRBV18; J: TRBJ1-3; size: NA; DNA: TGTGCCAGCTCAGGCAACAGGGGTGCTGGAAACACCATATATTTT; CDR3: CASSGNRGAGNTIYF
D: NA; V: TRBV29-1; J: TRBJ2-5; size: few; DNA: TGCAGCGTCTCCCGGCAACTCGAAGAGACCCAGTACTTC; CDR3: CSVSRQLEETQYF
D: NA; V: TRBV6-5; J: TRBJ2-3; size: NA; DNA: TGTGCCAGCAGTTACGGGAGTGCAGATACGCAGTATTTT; CDR3: CASSYGSADTQYF